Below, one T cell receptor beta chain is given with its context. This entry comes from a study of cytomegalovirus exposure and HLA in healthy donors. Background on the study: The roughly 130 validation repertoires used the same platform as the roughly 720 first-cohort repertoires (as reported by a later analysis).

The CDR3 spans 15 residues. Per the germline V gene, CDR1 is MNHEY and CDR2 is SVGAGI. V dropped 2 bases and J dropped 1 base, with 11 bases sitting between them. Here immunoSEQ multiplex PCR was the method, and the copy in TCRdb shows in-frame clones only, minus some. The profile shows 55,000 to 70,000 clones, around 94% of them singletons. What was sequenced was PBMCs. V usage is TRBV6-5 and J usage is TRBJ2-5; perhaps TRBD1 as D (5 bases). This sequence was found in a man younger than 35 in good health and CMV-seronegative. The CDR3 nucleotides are TGTGCCAGCAGTTACCCCGCTACAGGCCAAGAGACCCAGTACTTC. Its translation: CASSYPATGQETQYF.